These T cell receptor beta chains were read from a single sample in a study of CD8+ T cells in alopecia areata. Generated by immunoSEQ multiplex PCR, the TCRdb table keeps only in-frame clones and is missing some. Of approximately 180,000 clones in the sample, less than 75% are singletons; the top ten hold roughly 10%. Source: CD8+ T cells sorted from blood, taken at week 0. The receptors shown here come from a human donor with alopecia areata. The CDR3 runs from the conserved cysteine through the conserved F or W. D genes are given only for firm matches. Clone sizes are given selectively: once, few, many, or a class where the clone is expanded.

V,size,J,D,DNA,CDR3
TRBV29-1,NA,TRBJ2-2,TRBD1,TGCAGCGTTGAGAGGGGACAGGTACCCGGGGAGCTGTTTTTT,CSVERGQVPGELFF
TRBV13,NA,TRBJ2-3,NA,TGTGCCAGCCATCATCCTCCGGATACGCAGTATTTT,CASHHPPDTQYF
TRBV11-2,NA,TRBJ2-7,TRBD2,TGTGCCAGCAGCTTAGTCGGGGGGGACGTACAGTTGCAGTACTTC,CASSLVGGDVQLQYF
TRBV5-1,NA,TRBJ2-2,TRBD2,TGCGCCAGCAGCTTGGAATCCCGACTAGCGGGGAACACCGGGGAGCTGTTTTTT,CASSLESRLAGNTGELFF
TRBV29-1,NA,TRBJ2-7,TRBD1,TGCAGCGTTGGACAGGGTGGGAACGAGCAGTACTTC,CSVGQGGNEQYF
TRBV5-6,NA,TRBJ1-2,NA,TGTGCCAGCACCCCCGGGGGTAACTATGGCTACACCTTC,CASTPGGNYGYTF
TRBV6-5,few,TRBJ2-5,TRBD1,TGTGCCAGCAGTAAAACAGGGGGAAGTTTGGAGACCCAGTACTTC,CASSKTGGSLETQYF
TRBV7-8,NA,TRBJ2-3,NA,TGTGCCAGCAGCCTCCGTGGAGGCACAGATACGCAGTATTTT,CASSLRGGTDTQYF
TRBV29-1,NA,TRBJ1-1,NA,TGCAGCGTTGTTCGGGGGTCGAACACTGAAGCTTTCTTT,CSVVRGSNTEAFF
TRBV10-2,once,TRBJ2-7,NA,TGCGCCAGCAGTGTGGGGGTAACCTACGAGCAGTACTTC,CASSVGVTYEQYF
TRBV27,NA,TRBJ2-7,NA,TGTGCCAGCAGTTCAGGGACCGAGCAGTACTTC,CASSSGTEQYF
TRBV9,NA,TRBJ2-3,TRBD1,TGTGCCAGCAGCGTTAGGACAGGGGAGGGTGATACGCAGTATTTT,CASSVRTGEGDTQYF
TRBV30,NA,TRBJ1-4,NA,TGTGCCTGGAGTCCCGGGGGTAATGAAAAACTGTTTTTT,CAWSPGGNEKLFF
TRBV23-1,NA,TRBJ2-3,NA,TGCGCCAGCAGTCACCGGGTTTGGCGGCCCACAGATACGCAGTATTTT,CASSHRVWRPTDTQYF
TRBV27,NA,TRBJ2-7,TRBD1,TGTGCCAGCAGTTTGCTACCGGGACAGGGCGGCTACGAGCAGTACTTC,CASSLLPGQGGYEQYF
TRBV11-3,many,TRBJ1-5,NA,TGTGCCAGCAGCCGGATTCGGGATTTAGCCAATCAGCCCCAGCATTTT,CASSRIRDLANQPQHF
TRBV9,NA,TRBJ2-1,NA,TGTGCCAGCAGCGTGGTCTGGGGAATGGAGCAGTTCTTC,CASSVVWGMEQFF
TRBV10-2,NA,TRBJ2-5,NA,TGCGCCAGCAATCCCCAAGGGAATATATTGGAGACCCAGTACTTC,CASNPQGNILETQYF
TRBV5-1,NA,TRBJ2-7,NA,TGCGCCAGCAGCTTGGCCGGCAGGGGAATCGACGAGCAGTACTTC,CASSLAGRGIDEQYF
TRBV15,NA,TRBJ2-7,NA,TGTGCCACCAGCAGAGAGGGAGGAAATGCCTACGAGCAGTACTTC,CATSREGGNAYEQYF
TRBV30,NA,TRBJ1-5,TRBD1,TGTGCCTGGGAAGCAGGGGGGGTATCGGCCCAGCATTTT,CAWEAGGVSAQHF
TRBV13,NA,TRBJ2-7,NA,TGTGCCAGCAGCCCCGCCGCAGGGGGGAACTACGAGCAGTACTTC,CASSPAAGGNYEQYF
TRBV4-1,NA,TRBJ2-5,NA,TGCGCCAGCAGCCAAGATCCGAAAGAGACCCAGTACTTC,CASSQDPKETQYF
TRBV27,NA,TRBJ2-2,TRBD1,TGTGCCAGCAGTCTCTGGGAGGGACAGGGGCCGAACACCGGGGAGCTGTTTTTT,CASSLWEGQGPNTGELFF
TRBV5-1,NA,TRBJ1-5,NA,TGCGCCAGCCCAGTTGCCCCCTACAATCAGCCCCAGCATTTT,CASPVAPYNQPQHF
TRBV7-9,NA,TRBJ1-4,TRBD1,TGTGCCAGCAGCTCGGACAGGGATAGGGCGCGGGTCGATTTT,CASSSDRDRARVDF